These T cell receptor beta chains were read from a single sample in a study of cytomegalovirus exposure and HLA in healthy donors. Sequenced by immunoSEQ multiplex PCR; TCRdb stores in-frame clones only, minus some. The sample has approximately 140,000 clones; around 80% are singletons. The material sequenced was PBMCs. The receptors stem from a boy aged 2 to 10 in good health and CMV-seronegative. Both conserved end residues are part of each CDR3. D genes are given only for firm matches. Clone size, where shown, is once, few, many, or a class for clones that have expanded.

TRBJ2-5	once	TRBD1	TRBV5-6	CASSLRQGETQYF	TGTGCCAGCAGCTTGAGACAGGGGGAGACCCAGTACTTC
TRBJ1-1	.	.	TRBV29-1	CSVEDLHKTEAFF	TGCAGCGTTGAAGATCTTCACAAGACTGAAGCTTTCTTT
TRBJ2-1	once	TRBD2	TRBV9	CASSVAPGTTHYNEQFF	TGTGCCAGCAGCGTAGCACCCGGGACTACCCATTACAATGAGCAGTTCTTC
TRBJ2-1	once	TRBD1	TRBV25-1	CASRLTGTYNEQFF	TGTGCCAGCAGATTGACAGGGACGTACAATGAGCAGTTCTTC
TRBJ2-1	.	TRBD2	TRBV5-1	CASSLEVAGGYNEQFF	TGCGCCAGCAGCTTGGAGGTAGCGGGGGGATACAATGAGCAGTTCTTC
TRBJ2-3	few	TRBD2	TRBV9	CASSVDVLAGVAGGADTQYF	TGTGCCAGCAGCGTAGATGTCCTAGCGGGAGTCGCCGGTGGAGCAGATACGCAGTATTTT
TRBJ2-1	.	TRBD1	TRBV19	CASSIGTGLDEQFF	TGTGCCAGTAGTATAGGGACAGGGTTGGATGAGCAGTTCTTC
TRBJ1-1	.	TRBD1	TRBV6-1	CASSLDRMYTEAFF	TGTGCCAGCAGTTTGGACAGGATGTACACTGAAGCTTTCTTT
TRBJ1-3	.	TRBD1	TRBV10-3	CAAGQGIGNTIYF	TGTGCCGCCGGACAGGGGATAGGGAACACCATATATTTT
TRBJ2-2	.	TRBD1	TRBV30	CAWSNRGIAGELFF	TGTGCCTGGAGTAACAGGGGGATCGCCGGGGAGCTGTTTTTT
TRBJ2-2	.	.	TRBV7-3	CASSSYGDRNTGELFF	TGTGCCAGCAGCTCCTATGGCGACAGGAACACCGGGGAGCTGTTTTTT
TRBJ1-1	.	TRBD1	TRBV6-4	CASSSSGQGEAFF	TGTGCCAGCAGTTCATCAGGACAGGGTGAAGCTTTCTTT
TRBJ2-3	.	.	TRBV5-1	CASSMWGEGTDTQYF	TGCGCCAGCTCCATGTGGGGGGAGGGCACAGATACGCAGTATTTT
TRBJ1-3	.	.	TRBV7-9	CSSSLIPLTGRSSGNTIYF	TGTTCCAGCAGCTTAATCCCTTTGACAGGACGATCCTCTGGAAACACCATATATTTT
TRBJ2-7	.	.	TRBV30	CAWMSPSGTLTYEQYF	TGTGCCTGGATGTCACCATCCGGGACATTAACCTACGAGCAGTACTTC
TRBJ2-7	.	.	TRBV9	CAPSRRCEQYF	TGTGCCCCTTCCCGGAGGTGCGAGCAGTACTTC
TRBJ1-2	.	TRBD1	TRBV9	CASSRAPMDRVEGYTF	TGTGCCAGCAGTCGAGCCCCCATGGACAGGGTAGAAGGCTACACCTTC
TRBJ2-1	.	TRBD1	TRBV27	CASSFTGTGMTNEQFF	TGTGCCAGCAGTTTTACCGGGACAGGGATGACTAATGAGCAGTTCTTC
TRBJ2-2	.	.	TRBV2	CASNRANTGELFF	TGTGCCAGCAACAGGGCTAACACCGGGGAGCTGTTTTTT
TRBJ2-5	.	.	TRBV5-1	CASSLRAGLETQYF	TGCGCCAGCAGCTTGCGGGCAGGGCTGGAGACCCAGTACTTC
TRBJ2-4	few	.	TRBV19	CASSASLLLVAKNIQYF	TGTGCCAGTAGTGCCTCGCTTCTATTAGTAGCCAAAAACATTCAGTACTTC
TRBJ1-3	.	.	TRBV5-1	CASSLVSGTSGNTIYF	TGCGCCAGCAGCTTGGTTTCAGGAACCTCTGGAAACACCATATATTTT
TRBJ2-1	.	.	TRBV18	CASSPKVGNEQFF	TGTGCCAGCTCACCAAAAGTCGGCAATGAGCAGTTCTTC
TRBJ2-1	.	TRBD2	TRBV4-3	CASSQDATSGNSYNEQFF	TGCGCCAGCAGCCAAGATGCCACTAGCGGGAACTCCTACAATGAGCAGTTCTTC
TRBJ2-3	.	TRBD2	TRBV4-2	CASSQTSGGATDTQYF	TGTGCCAGCAGCCAAACCAGCGGGGGGGCCACAGATACGCAGTATTTT
TRBJ2-1	.	TRBD2	TRBV6-5	CASRTGGLSYNEQFF	TGTGCCAGCAGGACGGGGGGGTTATCCTACAATGAGCAGTTCTTC
TRBJ1-1	.	.	TRBV2	CASSEGGQAFF	TGTGCCAGCAGTGAAGGAGGGCAAGCTTTCTTT
TRBJ1-1	once	.	TRBV6-1	CASSVQGNTEAFF	TGTGCCAGCAGTGTACAGGGGAACACTGAAGCTTTCTTT
TRBJ2-5	.	TRBD2	TRBV4-2	CASSQDRGGQETQYF	TGTGCCAGCAGCCAAGATCGGGGGGGGCAAGAGACCCAGTACTTC
TRBJ1-1	.	.	TRBV7-9	CASSSREPSTEAFF	TGTGCCAGCAGCTCCCGGGAGCCTTCCACTGAAGCTTTCTTT
TRBJ2-3	.	TRBD1	TRBV27	CASSLSETGFPDTQYF	TGTGCCAGCAGTTTATCCGAGACAGGGTTTCCAGATACGCAGTATTTT
TRBJ1-1	.	.	TRBV6-5	CASSFGGTEAFF	TGTGCCAGCAGTTTCGGGGGAACTGAAGCTTTCTTT
TRBJ2-1	.	.	TRBV27	CASRFDVGGMDEQFF	TGTGCCAGCAGGTTTGATGTCGGGGGTATGGATGAGCAGTTCTTC
TRBJ2-2	few	TRBD1	TRBV6-4	CAARDRDTGELFF	TGTGCCGCCCGGGACAGGGATACCGGGGAGCTGTTTTTT
TRBJ2-6	.	.	TRBV11-2	CASSLAGVREPGANVLTF	TGTGCCAGCAGCTTAGCAGGGGTCAGGGAACCTGGGGCCAACGTCCTGACTTTC
TRBJ2-7	.	.	TRBV7-3	CASSLRQGDPGSYEQYF	TGTGCCAGCAGCTTAAGGCAGGGTGACCCCGGCTCCTACGAGCAGTACTTC
TRBJ2-1	once	TRBD2	TRBV27	CASRMGTSGILYNEQFF	TGTGCCAGCAGGATGGGGACTAGCGGGATTCTCTACAATGAGCAGTTCTTC
TRBJ1-2	once	TRBD1	TRBV27	CASSVYTGDGYTF	TGTGCCAGCAGTGTATACACAGGGGATGGCTACACCTTC
TRBJ1-1	.	.	TRBV30	CAWSRGTEAFF	TGTGCCTGGAGTCGAGGCACTGAAGCTTTCTTT
TRBJ1-5	.	.	TRBV7-9	CASSWDFDSNQPQHF	TGTGCCAGCAGCTGGGACTTTGATAGCAATCAGCCCCAGCATTTT
TRBJ1-4	.	.	TRBV19	CASTPAPRLYEKLFF	TGTGCCAGTACTCCCGCCCCCAGGTTGTATGAAAAACTGTTTTTT
TRBJ1-5	.	.	TRBV19	CASSYSQLEYSNQPQHF	TGTGCCAGTAGTTATTCACAGTTAGAATATAGCAATCAGCCCCAGCATTTT
TRBJ2-5	.	TRBD2	TRBV27	CASSLSRAGVETQYF	TGTGCCAGCAGTTTAAGCCGGGCGGGAGTCGAGACCCAGTACTTC
TRBJ2-7	few	TRBD2	TRBV30	CAWSSAGTKQYF	TGTGCCTGGAGCTCTGCCGGGACTAAGCAGTACTTC
TRBJ1-4	.	TRBD1	TRBV4-3	CASSHLPGQGDEKLFF	TGCGCCAGCAGCCATCTCCCGGGACAGGGCGACGAAAAACTGTTTTTT
TRBJ2-3	.	.	TRBV6-6	CASTEADTQYF	TGTGCCAGCACAGAGGCAGATACGCAGTATTTT
TRBJ1-1	.	TRBD1	TRBV29-1	CSVQGAKTEAFF	TGCAGCGTACAGGGGGCAAAAACTGAAGCTTTCTTT
TRBJ2-5	.	.	TRBV2	CASKETAQETQYF	TGTGCCAGCAAGGAAACAGCACAAGAGACCCAGTACTTC
TRBJ2-1	.	.	TRBV4-2	CASSQLAQEDEQFF	TGTGCCAGCAGCCAACTCGCGCAGGAGGATGAGCAGTTCTTC
TRBJ2-2	.	.	TRBV5-1	CASSPDSALTGELFF	TGCGCCAGCAGCCCGGACAGCGCCCTCACCGGGGAGCTGTTTTTT